The rows below give T cell receptor beta chains drawn from one sample of a study of blood T cells in healthy people across ages. TCRdb recomputed calls from the 5' RACE reads with MiXCR, one row per CDR3 protein. The sample consists of roughly 2 million distinct CDR3 sequences, around half of them appearing once. Source material: blood. The receptors shown here come from a woman in her thirties or forties in good health. The CDR3 runs from the conserved cysteine through the conserved F or W. Each record gives: J gene, V gene, clone size, D gene, CDR3 DNA, CDR3 protein. D genes are given only for firm matches. Expanded clones get a size class; other rows say once, few or many, or leave the size out.

TRBJ2-7,TRBV7-8,NA,TRBD2,TGTGCCAGCAGCCGGTCGGTGACTAGCGCCTACGAGCAGTACTTC,CASSRSVTSAYEQYF
TRBJ2-5,TRBV5-1,NA,NA,TGCGCCAGCAGCTTGAGGGGACCAACAGGAGAGACCCAGTACTTC,CASSLRGPTGETQYF
TRBJ2-1,TRBV29-1,NA,TRBD1,TGCAGCGTCGACAGGGGGCGTAACAATGAGCAGTTCTTC,CSVDRGRNNEQFF
TRBJ2-1,TRBV20-1,NA,TRBD1,TGCAGTGCTAACCCTACGGGACAGGGATACAATGAGCAGTTCTTC,CSANPTGQGYNEQFF
TRBJ2-5,TRBV4-3,once,NA,TGCGCCAGCAGCCAAGAACGGACGGGAGAGACCCAGTACTTC,CASSQERTGETQYF
TRBJ1-1,TRBV4-3,NA,NA,TGCGCCAGCAGCCAACGACCGGGGGTTTCTGAAGCTTTCTTT,CASSQRPGVSEAFF
TRBJ2-7,TRBV29-1,NA,TRBD1,TGCTGCGTCCTCCGGGACAGCTACGAGCAGTACTTC,CCVLRDSYEQYF
TRBJ2-5,TRBV13,NA,TRBD2,TGTGCCAGCAGCTTAGGCCTCTCGGGGGGGGAGACCCAGTACTTC,CASSLGLSGGETQYF
TRBJ1-2,TRBV4-1,NA,TRBD1,TGCGCCAGCAGCCATCGGGACAGGGAATCCTATGGCTACACCTTC,CASSHRDRESYGYTF
TRBJ2-4,TRBV5-1,NA,TRBD2,TGCGCCAGCAGCTTGGCTTCCACTAGCGGGCCCAGGGAGCAGTACTTC,CASSLASTSGPREQYF
TRBJ2-7,TRBV7-8,NA,NA,TGTGCCAGCAGCTTAGTGGCCGGCAGGGGGGAGAACGAGCAGTACTTC,CASSLVAGRGENEQYF
TRBJ2-5,TRBV6-2/TRBV6-3,NA,TRBD2,TGTGCCAGCAGTTTCTTCGGGACTAGCGGTGAGACCCAGTACTTC,CASSFFGTSGETQYF
TRBJ2-7,TRBV5-1,many,NA,TGCGCCAGCAGCGCGGACGCGAGCTCCTACGAGCAGTACTTC,CASSADASSYEQYF
TRBJ2-7,TRBV9,NA,NA,TGTGCCAGCAGCGTAGGCGGGGGCTCGTGCGAGCAGTACTTC,CASSVGGGSCEQYF
TRBJ2-5,TRBV4-3,NA,TRBD2,TGCGCCAGCAGCCAAGGCCTGGTTGGGAGTAGCGGGGGCCGGGAGACCCAGTACTTC,CASSQGLVGSSGGRETQYF
TRBJ1-5,TRBV28,NA,NA,TGTGCCAGCAGTGGGGAGGGGGGTAATCAGCCCCAGCATTTT,CASSGEGGNQPQHF
TRBJ2-2,TRBV6-6,NA,NA,TGTGCCAGCAGCCAGGCTCCTACTCGTCCCGGGGAGCTGTTTTTT,CASSQAPTRPGELFF
TRBJ2-5,TRBV7-9,NA,NA,TGTGCCAGCGGGAAGTTGCCTCAAGAGACCCAGTACTTC,CASGKLPQETQYF
TRBJ2-1,TRBV2,few,NA,TGTGCCATCCAATGGGAGGTAGAGCAGTTCTTC,CAIQWEVEQFF
TRBJ1-1,TRBV5-1,once,NA,TGCGCCAGCAGCTTGGGGGTGATTAACACTGAAGCTTTCTTT,CASSLGVINTEAFF
TRBJ1-2,TRBV4-2,few,NA,TGTGCCAGCAGCCAAGATCCGCGGTCGGGGGGCGGTGGCTACACCTTC,CASSQDPRSGGGGYTF
TRBJ2-3,TRBV11-2,NA,TRBD2,TGTGCCAGCAGCCCGACTAGCGGGGGGCGGATAGCTAGCACAGATACGCAGTATTTT,CASSPTSGGRIASTDTQYF
TRBJ2-4,TRBV20-1,few,TRBD1,TGCAGTGCTACGGACAGGGGCCAAAACATTCAGTACTTC,CSATDRGQNIQYF
TRBJ2-5,TRBV20-1,few,NA,TGCAGTGCTAGTATTGAGACCCAGTACTTC,CSASIETQYF
TRBJ2-1,TRBV12-3/TRBV12-4,NA,NA,TGTGCCAGCAGAGGGACTGGGCTAGGGGTGCAGTTCTTC,CASRGTGLGVQFF
TRBJ2-7,TRBV7-2,few,TRBD1,TGTGCCAGCTCCCAATCGACAGGGTTGGACGAGCAGTACTTC,CASSQSTGLDEQYF
TRBJ2-4,TRBV6-1,NA,TRBD1,TGTGCCAGCGGCCGGACAGGGGGTAGCTGGGAGCAGTACTTC,CASGRTGGSWEQYF
TRBJ2-6,TRBV6-2/TRBV6-3,few,NA,TGTGCCAGCGGAACAACAGGGCTCTCTGGGGCCAACGTCCTGACTTTC,CASGTTGLSGANVLTF
TRBJ2-5,TRBV29-1,few,NA,TGCAGCGTTGGTAGGGGAAATCCGGAGACCCAGTACTTC,CSVGRGNPETQYF
TRBJ2-6,TRBV4-1,NA,NA,TGCGCCAGCAGCCATTCGGGGTGCGTCCTGACTTTC,CASSHSGCVLTF
TRBJ2-1,TRBV27,NA,TRBD2,TGTGCCAGCATTGCCATTTTTAGCGGGGGACTGGGTGAGCAGTTCTTC,CASIAIFSGGLGEQFF
TRBJ1-2,TRBV20-1,few,TRBD1,TGCAGCGCGAGTCAGGGGGTGGGTGGCTACACCTTC,CSASQGVGGYTF
TRBJ2-5,TRBV7-2,few,NA,TGTGCCGCGGGGACGTTGGAGGAGACCCAGTACTTC,CAAGTLEETQYF
TRBJ2-5,TRBV6-1,NA,TRBD2,TGTGCCAGCAGTGAGATGCGGGGGGTCCAAGAGACCCAGTACTTC,CASSEMRGVQETQYF
TRBJ1-1,TRBV29-1,NA,NA,TGCAGCGTTGAGCGGGGGCGAACTGAAGCTTTCTTT,CSVERGRTEAFF
TRBJ2-5,TRBV7-9,NA,TRBD2,TGTGCCAGCAGCAGGACTAGCGTAGAGACCCAGTACTTC,CASSRTSVETQYF
TRBJ2-3,TRBV4-2,few,TRBD1,TGTGCCAGCAGCCTTCGGGACAGGGCTGTGGGAACCAACTCAGATACGCAGTATTTT,CASSLRDRAVGTNSDTQYF
TRBJ2-3,TRBV24-1,few,TRBD2,TGTGCCACCGGGGAGGGGTCAATTACGCAGTATTTT,CATGEGSITQYF
TRBJ2-7,TRBV6-6,many,NA,TGTGCCAGCAGTTACGAGGACAGCTCCTACGAGCAGTACTTC,CASSYEDSSYEQYF
TRBJ2-5,TRBV3-1,once,TRBD1,TGTGCCAGCAGCCCAGGGACAGGCCTTTGGTACTTC,CASSPGTGLWYF
TRBJ1-1,TRBV20-1,NA,NA,TGCAGTGCTAATAAGGGGCTTATCCCTGAAGCTTTCTTT,CSANKGLIPEAFF
TRBJ1-5,TRBV20-1,once,TRBD1,TGCAGTGCTAGAGATTTAGGCAGGGGGTATAGCAATCAGCCCCAGCATTTT,CSARDLGRGYSNQPQHF
TRBJ1-1,TRBV4-1,few,NA,TGCGCCAGCAGCCAAGATCTCTCGCGCCCTGAAGCTTTCTTT,CASSQDLSRPEAFF
TRBJ2-1,TRBV5-1,NA,TRBD1,TGCGCCAGCAGCTTGGTTGCGGGACAGGGGGCAAATGAGCAGTTCTTC,CASSLVAGQGANEQFF
TRBJ1-4,TRBV12-3/TRBV12-4,NA,NA,TGTGCCAGCAGATCGCCAGGGGATAGAAAAAAACTGTTTTTT,CASRSPGDRKKLFF
TRBJ2-3,TRBV27,few,NA,TGTGCCAGCAGTTTAGAGATTAAGACGCAGTATTTT,CASSLEIKTQYF